This TCR beta chain was retrieved from a study of tumor-infiltrating lymphocytes in primary liver carcinoma. Study-wide background: The patients, men and women alike, were aged 30 to 69 years. Study-wide results and limits: Blood fell significantly below tumors in its top-250-clone fraction (p = 0.039).

Concerning this clonotype itself: Its antigen is not known. Because it lacks the conserved phenylalanine or tryptophan at the end, this CDR3 is likely a read error. The DNA is left out, because the CDR3 cannot be placed on it with certainty; the CDR3 is given as TCRdb lists it.

From 450 to 550 ng total RNA, TCR beta cDNA was generated with a primer in the constant region. Three nested multiplex PCR rounds, a slightly modified ARM-PCR method, built the TCR beta libraries. MiXCR, run by TCRdb on the multiplex PCR reads, gives a single entry per CDR3 protein. The sample includes approximately 80,000 distinct CDR3 sequences, 69% of them seen just once. Unsorted bulk tissue, 20-30 mg of it, served as the source for co-extraction of RNA and DNA. Source material: tumor-adjacent normal liver tissue. The source is a man aged 40-55 years with primary liver carcinoma and hepatitis B virus infection.

The CDR3 reads CSVEAGVKYH. The rearrangement links TRBV29-1 to TRBJ1-3; TRBD1 was called by the table and not checked on the DNA. Germline V gene lookup returns CDR1 SQVTM and CDR2 ANQGSEA. Termini included, the CDR3 measures 10 amino acids.